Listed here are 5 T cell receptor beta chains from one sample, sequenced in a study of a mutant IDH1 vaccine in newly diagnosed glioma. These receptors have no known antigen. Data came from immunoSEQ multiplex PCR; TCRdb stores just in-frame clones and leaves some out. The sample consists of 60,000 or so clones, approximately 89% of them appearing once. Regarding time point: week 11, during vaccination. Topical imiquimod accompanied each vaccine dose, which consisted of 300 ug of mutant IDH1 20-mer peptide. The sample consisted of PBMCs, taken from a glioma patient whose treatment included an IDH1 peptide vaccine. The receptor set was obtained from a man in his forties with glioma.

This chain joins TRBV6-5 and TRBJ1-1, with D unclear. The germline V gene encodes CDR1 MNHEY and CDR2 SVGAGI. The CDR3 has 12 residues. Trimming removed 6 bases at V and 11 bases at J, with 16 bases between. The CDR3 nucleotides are TGTGCCAGCAGCCCTCGGAGAGGTGGGGCTTTCTTT. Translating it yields CASSPRRGGAFF.

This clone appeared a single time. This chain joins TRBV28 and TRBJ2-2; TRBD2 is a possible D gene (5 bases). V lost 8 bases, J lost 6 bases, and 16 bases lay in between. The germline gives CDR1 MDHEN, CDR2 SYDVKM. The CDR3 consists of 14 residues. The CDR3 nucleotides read TGTGCCAGCCGTGCGATAGGAGCGGCCGGGGAGCTGTTTTTT. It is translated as CASRAIGAAGELFF.

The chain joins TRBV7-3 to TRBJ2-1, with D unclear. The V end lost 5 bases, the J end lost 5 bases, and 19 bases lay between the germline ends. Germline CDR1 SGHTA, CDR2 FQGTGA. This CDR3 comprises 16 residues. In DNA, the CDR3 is TGTGCCAGCAGCCCCTCCGCAGGATCCCAAAACAATGAGCAGTTCTTC. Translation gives CASSPSAGSQNNEQFF.

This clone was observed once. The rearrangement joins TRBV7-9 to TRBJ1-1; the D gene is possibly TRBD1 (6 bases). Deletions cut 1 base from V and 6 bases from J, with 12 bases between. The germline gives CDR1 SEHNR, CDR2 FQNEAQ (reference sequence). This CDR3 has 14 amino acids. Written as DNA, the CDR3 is TGTGCCAGCAGCTTAGAAGGGGGTCTCGCTGAAGCTTTCTTT. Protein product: CASSLEGGLAEAFF. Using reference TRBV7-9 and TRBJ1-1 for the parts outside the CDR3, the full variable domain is DTGVSQNPRHKITKRGQNVTFRCDPISEHNRLYWYRQTLGQGPEFLTYFQNEAQLEKSRLLSDRFSAERPKGSFSTLEIQRTEQGDSAMYLCASSLEGGLAEAFFGQGTRLTVV.

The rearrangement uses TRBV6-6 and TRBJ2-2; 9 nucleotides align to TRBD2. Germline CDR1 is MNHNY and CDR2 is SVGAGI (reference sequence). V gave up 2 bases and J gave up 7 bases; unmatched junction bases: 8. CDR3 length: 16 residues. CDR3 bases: TGTGCCAGCAGTTACCGGGCGGCGGGAGGGCACGGGGAGCTGTTTTTT. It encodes CASSYRAAGGHGELFF.